The sequence of this T cell receptor beta chain was determined in a study of blood T cell repertoires in COVID-19. Study overall: Nucleic acid was either cDNA or gDNA, and it came from T cells, B-cell-depleted T cells, or PBMCs.

Cohort allocation depended upon clinical history that participants reported. Symptom resolution, clearance, or two negative PCRs marked the recovered donors of Cohort 3. Original processing notes: The assay estimated nucleated cells by amplifying reference gene primers. Sequencing used immunoSEQ multiplex PCR; TCRdb keeps in-frame clones, though not all of them. The V and J calls and the clone size are those of that table, but D and trimming were determined from the DNA. The table shows approximately 270,000 clones, with about nine tenths occurring only once. The receptor was isolated from a man in his forties who had recovered from COVID-19. Sequenced: PBMCs or T cells enriched from blood (not recorded which).

The chain's CDR3 is CASSLTGKGHF. In DNA form, the CDR3 reads TGCGCCAGCAGCCTGACAGGGAAGGGGCATTTT. This chain links TRBV5-1 with TRBJ1-5; 7 positions agree with TRBD1. Per germline, CDR1 SGHRS and CDR2 YFSETQ. The length of the CDR3 is 11 residues. V lost 4 bases and J lost 15; bases outside the gene matches: 7.